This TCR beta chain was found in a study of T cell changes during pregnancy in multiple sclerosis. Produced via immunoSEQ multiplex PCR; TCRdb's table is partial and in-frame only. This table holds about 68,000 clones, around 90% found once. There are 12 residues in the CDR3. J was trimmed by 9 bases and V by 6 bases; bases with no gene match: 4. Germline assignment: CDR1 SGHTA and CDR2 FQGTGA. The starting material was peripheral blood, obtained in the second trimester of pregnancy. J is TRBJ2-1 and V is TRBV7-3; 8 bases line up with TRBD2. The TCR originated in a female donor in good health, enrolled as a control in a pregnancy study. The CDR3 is CASSEAGAEQFF. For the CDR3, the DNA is TGTGCCAGCAGTGAAGCGGGAGCTGAGCAGTTCTTC.